The rows below give T cell receptor beta chains drawn from one sample of a study of technical replicates of blood from several donors. Repertoires were generated with immunoSEQ multiplex PCR, while TCRdb's copy carries only in-frame clones and drops some. The repertoire includes about 85,000 clones, roughly 94% of them detected once, and 0.2% to 0.3% sits in the top ten. Source material: T cells isolated from PBMCs. The receptor set was obtained from a human donor in good health. Each CDR3 is given with its conserved first and last residue. D genes are given only for firm matches. Size is omitted from some rows. Given values are once, few, many or a class for expanded clones.

J,size,D,V,CDR3,DNA
TRBJ2-7,once,TRBD1,TRBV5-6,CASSLTGVSYEQYF,TGTGCCAGCAGCTTGACAGGGGTCTCCTACGAGCAGTACTTC
TRBJ2-1,-,TRBD1,TRBV2,CVSRYDRASYNEQFF,TGTGTTAGCAGGTACGACAGGGCTTCCTACAATGAGCAGTTCTTC
TRBJ2-5,-,-,TRBV6-5,CATRTPKETQYF,TGTGCCACCCGGACACCTAAAGAGACCCAGTACTTC
TRBJ1-3,-,-,TRBV4-1,CASSQEAGADTIYF,TGCGCCAGCAGCCAAGAGGCGGGGGCGGACACCATATATTTT
TRBJ2-3,once,-,TRBV28,CASSLPLQGGTDTQYF,TGTGCCAGCAGTTTACCCCTCCAAGGGGGCACAGATACGCAGTATTTT
TRBJ1-3,once,TRBD1,TRBV20-1,CSAPSRDRVYF,TGCAGTGCTCCCTCCCGGGACAGGGTATATTTT
TRBJ1-2,few,-,TRBV19,CASSSGGYGYGYTF,TGTGCCAGTAGTTCGGGGGGGTATGGCTATGGCTACACCTTC
TRBJ1-4,-,-,TRBV5-6,CASSTNEKLFF,TGTGCCAGCAGTACAAATGAAAAACTGTTTTTT
TRBJ1-4,-,-,TRBV7-9,CASSLAHRENEKLFF,TGTGCCAGCAGCTTAGCCCACAGGGAGAATGAAAAACTGTTTTTT
TRBJ2-7,-,TRBD1,TRBV27,CASSIPGQGHYEQYF,TGTGCCAGCAGTATACCGGGACAGGGTCATTACGAGCAGTACTTC
TRBJ2-2,-,-,TRBV6-5,CASSLTAANTGELFF,TGTGCCAGCAGTCTAACAGCCGCGAACACCGGGGAGCTGTTTTTT
TRBJ1-1,once,TRBD1,TRBV5-1,CASRGQGANTEAFF,TGCGCCAGCAGAGGACAGGGGGCGAACACTGAAGCTTTCTTT
TRBJ1-5,-,-,TRBV2,CASSDGEGQPQHF,TGTGCCAGCAGTGATGGGGAGGGGCAGCCCCAGCATTTT
TRBJ2-7,-,-,TRBV14,CASSFGLADYEQYF,TGTGCCAGCAGCTTCGGATTAGCGGACTACGAGCAGTACTTC
TRBJ1-5,-,TRBD1,TRBV6-5,CASSYSRGLSQPQHF,TGTGCCAGCAGTTACTCCAGGGGGCTGTCGCAACCCCAGCATTTT
TRBJ2-1,-,TRBD2,TRBV14,CASSQAAGSRRNEQFF,TGTGCCAGCAGCCAAGCAGCGGGGTCGCGTAGAAATGAGCAGTTCTTC
TRBJ1-1,-,-,TRBV25-1,CASSGTLEGEAFF,TGTGCCAGCAGTGGAACCCTAGAAGGTGAGGCTTTCTTT
TRBJ1-4,-,TRBD1,TRBV6-5,CASSPLTGPGEKLFF,TGTGCCAGCAGTCCGTTGACAGGGCCGGGGGAAAAACTGTTTTTT
TRBJ2-1,-,TRBD2,TRBV28,CASSPPSGSVVNDEQFF,TGTGCCAGCAGCCCCCCTAGCGGGAGTGTCGTTAACGATGAGCAGTTCTTC
TRBJ2-3,-,TRBD2,TRBV7-9,CASSRGLAGSTDTQYF,TGTGCCAGCAGCCGGGGACTAGCGGGAAGCACAGATACGCAGTATTTT
TRBJ2-7,-,-,TRBV28,CASSFSGSIDEQYF,TGTGCCAGCAGTTTTAGTGGGAGCATTGACGAGCAGTACTTC
TRBJ2-7,-,-,TRBV6-1,CASSENRVYEQYF,TGTGCCAGCAGTGAAAACAGGGTCTACGAGCAGTACTTC
TRBJ1-2,-,TRBD1,TRBV11-3,CASSLEGRQGNYGYTF,TGTGCCAGCAGCTTAGAGGGTCGACAGGGGAACTATGGCTACACCTTC
TRBJ2-7,-,TRBD1,TRBV30,CAWTDRAYEQYF,TGTGCCTGGACCGACAGGGCGTACGAGCAGTACTTC
TRBJ1-1,-,-,TRBV7-9,CASSITRPNTEAFF,TGTGCCAGCAGTATTACGCGGCCGAACACTGAAGCTTTCTTT
TRBJ2-5,-,TRBD2,TRBV4-1,CASSLVLGSDIAGRRVETQYF,TGCGCCAGCAGCCTCGTCCTAGGCTCGGATATAGCGGGGCGGCGGGTGGAGACCCAGTACTTC
TRBJ1-3,once,-,TRBV19,CASSIGQPSGNTIYF,TGTGCCAGTAGTATAGGACAGCCCTCTGGAAACACCATATATTTT
TRBJ2-1,-,-,TRBV7-9,CASSLVGGNNEQFF,TGTGCCAGCAGCTTAGTAGGGGGAAACAATGAGCAGTTCTTC
TRBJ2-5,-,-,TRBV28,CASSPPEWRGRETQYF,TGTGCCAGCAGTCCCCCAGAGTGGAGGGGGCGAGAGACCCAGTACTTC
TRBJ2-5,-,-,TRBV30,CAWSHNQETQYF,TGTGCCTGGAGTCACAACCAAGAGACCCAGTACTTC
TRBJ2-1,-,-,TRBV6-1,CASSLSGSYNEQFF,TGTGCCAGCAGCCTGAGCGGGTCCTACAATGAGCAGTTCTTC
TRBJ1-1,once,TRBD1,TRBV10-2,CASSGTGGNTEAFF,TGCGCCAGCAGTGGGACAGGGGGGAACACTGAAGCTTTCTTT
TRBJ2-1,-,TRBD2,TRBV29-1,CSAKGLGLDEQFF,TGCAGCGCCAAGGGACTAGGGTTGGATGAGCAGTTCTTC
TRBJ2-5,once,-,TRBV7-3,CASSLPGETQYF,TGTGCCAGCAGCTTACCGGGGGAGACCCAGTACTTC
TRBJ1-6,-,TRBD1,TRBV4-1,CASSYRGGSPLHF,TGCGCCAGCAGCTACAGGGGTGGGTCACCCCTCCACTTT
TRBJ2-3,-,TRBD1,TRBV10-1,CASSVSGTGSDTQYF,TGCGCCAGCAGTGTTTCAGGGACAGGGTCAGATACGCAGTATTTT
TRBJ2-1,-,TRBD1,TRBV29-1,CSTKTRDSYNEQFF,TGCAGCACAAAGACCCGGGACAGTTACAATGAGCAGTTCTTC
TRBJ1-5,-,-,TRBV5-8,CASSLVGGNRPQHF,TGTGCCAGCAGCTTGGTTGGGGGGAATAGGCCCCAGCATTTT
TRBJ1-2,-,-,TRBV6-6,CASSNILNYGYTF,TGTGCCAGCAGTAATATTCTAAACTATGGCTACACCTTC
TRBJ1-2,-,-,TRBV4-2,CASSQDPAGRGGYGYTF,TGTGCCAGCAGCCAGGACCCCGCGGGACGCGGGGGCTATGGCTACACCTTC
TRBJ2-5,-,TRBD2,TRBV30,CAWMGGVVETQYF,TGTGCCTGGATGGGGGGGGTGGTTGAGACCCAGTACTTC
TRBJ2-7,-,-,TRBV11-2,CASSLIEEQYF,TGTGCCAGCAGCTTAATAGAAGAGCAGTACTTC
TRBJ1-1,-,TRBD1,TRBV5-1,CASSWDRWNTEAFF,TGCGCCAGCAGCTGGGACAGGTGGAACACTGAAGCTTTCTTT
TRBJ2-7,-,-,TRBV5-6,CASSSEGSSYEQYF,TGTGCCAGCAGCTCAGAAGGGAGCTCCTACGAGCAGTACTTC
TRBJ2-7,-,TRBD1,TRBV7-9,CASSRTFLDRGPLTYEQYF,TGTGCCAGCAGCCGCACTTTTTTGGACAGGGGCCCCTTAACCTACGAGCAGTACTTC
TRBJ2-1,-,TRBD1,TRBV6-5,CASSSPGQGYYNEQFF,TGTGCCAGCAGTTCCCCGGGACAGGGGTACTACAATGAGCAGTTCTTC
TRBJ2-1,once,-,TRBV2,CASTYYNEQFF,TGTGCCAGCACCTACTACAATGAGCAGTTCTTC
TRBJ1-3,-,-,TRBV25-1,CASSSHGDRPIYF,TGTGCCAGCAGTAGCCACGGAGACAGGCCGATATATTTT
TRBJ2-7,-,TRBD1,TRBV11-2,CASSFWDRNYEQYF,TGTGCCAGCAGCTTCTGGGACAGAAACTACGAGCAGTACTTC
TRBJ2-1,-,TRBD2,TRBV30,CAVDILAGRGEQFF,TGTGCCGTGGATATTTTAGCGGGGAGAGGTGAGCAGTTCTTC
TRBJ2-2,-,-,TRBV2,CASTGTATNTGELFF,TGTGCCAGCACAGGTACGGCAACGAACACCGGGGAGCTGTTTTTT
TRBJ2-7,-,TRBD1,TRBV27,CASSLFGTGGEYVTYEQYF,TGTGCCAGCAGTTTATTCGGGACAGGGGGCGAATATGTGACCTACGAGCAGTACTTC
TRBJ2-5,-,-,TRBV7-6,CASSPKRPGNQETQYF,TGTGCCAGCAGCCCGAAACGGCCCGGGAACCAAGAGACCCAGTACTTC
TRBJ1-4,-,-,TRBV2,CASSDREKINEKLFF,TGTGCCAGCAGTGATCGGGAGAAGATTAATGAAAAACTGTTTTTT
TRBJ2-6,-,-,TRBV5-1,CASQDTSGANVLTF,TGCGCCAGTCAGGACACCTCTGGGGCCAACGTCCTGACTTTC
TRBJ1-1,-,-,TRBV5-1,CASSWGGGSTEAFF,TGCGCCAGCAGCTGGGGGGGTGGGTCGACTGAAGCTTTCTTT
TRBJ1-6,-,TRBD1,TRBV7-3,CASSLLGTGANSPLHF,TGTGCCAGCAGCTTACTGGGGACAGGGGCCAATTCACCCCTCCACTTT
TRBJ2-7,-,TRBD2,TRBV27,CASRAAEGLAEDSYEQYF,TGTGCCAGCAGGGCGGCCGAGGGACTAGCGGAGGACTCCTACGAGCAGTACTTC
TRBJ1-1,once,-,TRBV7-9,CASSSSTGYTEAFF,TGTGCCAGCAGCTCCTCGACAGGTTACACTGAAGCTTTCTTT